This T cell receptor beta chain was identified during a study of cytomegalovirus exposure and HLA in healthy donors. The PCR used 60 Vbeta and 13 Jbeta primers. Produced via immunoSEQ multiplex PCR; TCRdb's table is partial and in-frame only. The table includes around 62,000 clones, approximately 80% detected once. CDR3 length equals 13 residues. CDR1 and CDR2 from the germline V gene are SGHTA and FQGNSA. V dropped 0 bases and J dropped 8 bases, with 10 bases sitting between them. V usage is TRBV7-2 and J usage is TRBJ1-2; tentatively, D is TRBD1 (5 bases). The receptor was derived from a woman younger than 45 in good health and CMV-seronegative. The sequenced sample was PBMCs. The CDR3 nucleotides read TGTGCCAGCAGCTTAGCAGGGGCGGGAGGCTACACCTTC. Translation: CASSLAGAGGYTF.